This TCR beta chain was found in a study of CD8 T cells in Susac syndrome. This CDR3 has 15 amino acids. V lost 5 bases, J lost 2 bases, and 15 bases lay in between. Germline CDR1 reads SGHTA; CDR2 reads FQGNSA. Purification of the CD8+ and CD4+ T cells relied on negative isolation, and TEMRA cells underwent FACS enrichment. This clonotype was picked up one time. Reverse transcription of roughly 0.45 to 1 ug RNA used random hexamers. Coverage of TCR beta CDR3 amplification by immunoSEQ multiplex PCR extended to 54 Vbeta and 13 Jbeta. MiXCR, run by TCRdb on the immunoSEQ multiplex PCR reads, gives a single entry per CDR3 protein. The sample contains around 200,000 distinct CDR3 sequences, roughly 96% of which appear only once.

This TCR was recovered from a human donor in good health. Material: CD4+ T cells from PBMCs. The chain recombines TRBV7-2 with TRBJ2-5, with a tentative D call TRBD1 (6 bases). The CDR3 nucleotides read TGTGCCAGCAGCCCCCGAGGGACATTTCAAGAGACCCAGTACTTC. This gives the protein CASSPRGTFQETQYF.